Each of the 21 T cell receptor beta chains below was sequenced from the same sample in a study of blood T cell repertoires in COVID-19. Assay used: immunoSEQ multiplex PCR; TCRdb lists only in-frame clones, some missing. The sample holds around 300,000 clones, roughly nine tenths seen once. Specimen: peripheral blood. These receptors were collected from a man aged 45-65 years with acute or convalescent COVID-19.

This clone was seen just once. The chain combines TRBV4-1 with TRBJ1-4, with 9 bases identical to TRBD1. CDR1 MGHRA and CDR2 YSYEKL come from the germline V gene. CDR3 length: 16 residues. V lost 0 bases and J lost 8; bases outside the gene matches: 7. DNA of the CDR3: TGCGCCAGCAGCCAAGAGGGCGGGACAGGGAACGAAAAACTGTTTTTT. It codes for CASSQEGGTGNEKLFF.

The V gene is TRBV4-2, the J gene TRBJ2-7, with TRBD2 as a possible D gene (6 bases). V was shortened by 1 base and J by 4 bases, with 11 bases between the two germline ends. The CDR3 length is 14 residues. The V gene's germline CDR1 is LGHNA and CDR2 YNFKEQ. The CDR3 loop is CASSQGLGYYEQYF. The CDR3 nucleotides are TGTGCCAGCAGCCAAGGACTAGGATATTACGAGCAGTACTTC.

V is TRBV6-1 and J is TRBJ2-7, with D unclear. The germline gives CDR1 MNHNS, CDR2 SASEGT. The V and J ends lost 2 bases and 6 bases respectively, with 11 bases between them. This CDR3 has 13 amino acids. CDR3 nucleotides: TGTGCCAGCAGTGAAACAGTTAACATCGAGCAGTACTTC. Its translation is CASSETVNIEQYF.

The chain is built from TRBV6-5 and TRBJ1-4, with D maybe TRBD1 (6 bases). Looked up from germline, CDR1 is MNHEY and CDR2 is SVGAGI. Trimming cost V 6 bases and J 8 bases, with 19 bases left between them. This CDR3 comprises 15 residues. The CDR3 sequence is CASSHNRAVREKLFF. The CDR3 DNA is TGTGCCAGCAGCCACAACAGGGCCGTACGCGAAAAACTGTTTTTT.

The chain recombines TRBV27 with TRBJ1-2; 7 nucleotides line up with TRBD1. J was trimmed by 8 bases and V by 7 bases; bases with no gene match: 19. Per the germline V gene, CDR1 is MNHEY and CDR2 is SMNVEV (reference sequence). This CDR3 is 16 amino acids long. As DNA, the CDR3 is TGTGCCAGCAAGCGCCCCGGGACAGTCGGTGGAGAGGGCTACACCTTC. Translated, it gives CASKRPGTVGGEGYTF.

The chain carries TRBV11-2 and TRBJ1-6; D remains unclear. The V end was cut by 1 base, the J end by 8 bases, with 9 bases between. This CDR3 contains 14 residues. Per the germline V gene, CDR1 is SGHAT and CDR2 is FQNNGV. CDR3 bases: TGTGCCAGCAGCTTAGGAGATTACCATTCACCCCTCCACTTT. It encodes CASSLGDYHSPLHF.

V and J are TRBV30 and TRBJ2-1, with D perhaps TRBD2 (7 bases). The V gene lost 5 bases and the J gene lost 4 bases, with 18 bases spanning the gap. Germline lookup yields CDR1 GTSNPN and CDR2 SVGIG (reference sequence). This CDR3 contains 15 residues. In DNA form, the CDR3 reads TGTGCCTGGGGTGCGGGGGCCCGATCTTACAATGAGCAGTTCTTC. Translating gives CAWGAGARSYNEQFF.

This sequence joins TRBV19 and TRBJ1-5, with no clear D. CDR3 length: 14 residues. Germline-derived CDR1 and CDR2 are LNHDA and SQIVND (reference sequence). V lost 3 bases and J lost 9, with 15 bases in between. DNA of the CDR3: TGTGCCAGTAGTATTGGTGTTACCGGTGGGCCCCAGCATTTT. This translates into CASSIGVTGGPQHF.

This clone was detected once. The rearrangement joins TRBV9 to TRBJ2-7; TRBD2 is a possible D gene (5 bases). With 4 bases removed from V and 5 bases from J, the gap between germline ends came to 10 bases. Germline V gene sequence: CDR1 SGDLS, CDR2 YYNGEE. This CDR3 comprises 12 residues. DNA of the CDR3: TGTGCCAGCAGCCAGACCGGGGACGAGCAGTACTTC. Its translation is CASSQTGDEQYF. Supplemented by reference TRBV9 and TRBJ2-7, the full variable domain reads DSGVTQTPKHLITATGQRVTLRCSPRSGDLSVYWYQQSLDQGLQFLIQYYNGEERAKGNILERFSAQQFPDLHSELNLSSLELGDSALYFCASSQTGDEQYFGPGTRLTVT.

This rearrangement joins TRBV2 to TRBJ1-2, with a tentative D call TRBD1 (5 bases). Germline V gives CDR1 SNHLY, CDR2 FYNNEI. The CDR3 sequence is 15 residues long. V lost 1 base and J 8 bases, leaving 17 bases between the germline ends. DNA for the CDR3: TGTGCCAGCAGTGAAGAGTTGGATCCCCCAGGGGGCTACACCTTC. Translated, it gives CASSEELDPPGGYTF.

The chain employs TRBV5-5 and TRBJ2-7; TRBD1 is a possible D gene (5 bases). V was clipped by 2 bases and J by 3 bases, with 15 bases between them. Germline assignment: CDR1 SGHKS and CDR2 YYEKEE (reference sequence). This CDR3 spans 15 amino acids. The CDR3 spells CASSFLGQALYEQYF. As DNA, the CDR3 is TGTGCCAGCAGCTTCCTGGGGCAGGCGCTCTACGAGCAGTACTTC.

This chain uses TRBV27 with TRBJ1-4, with a tentative D call TRBD1 (5 bases). The V gene's germline CDR1 is MNHEY and CDR2 SMNVEV (reference sequence). The CDR3 consists of 14 residues. Trimming left V 8 bases short and J 0 bases short, with 10 bases between. As DNA, the CDR3 is TGTGCCAGCGCCTCCAGGGCAACTAATGAAAAACTGTTTTTT. Translated: CASASRATNEKLFF.

In DNA form, the CDR3 reads TGTGCCAGCAGCTTACGGCAGCGGGGGGGCAGAGAGACCCAGTACTTC. Translation gives CASSLRQRGGRETQYF. The chain is built from TRBV11-3 and TRBJ2-5, with TRBD2 identical over 10 bases. The CDR3 covers 16 residues. With V trimmed by 2 bases and J by 4 bases, 7 bases remained unmatched. Germline V gives CDR1 SGHNT, CDR2 YENEEA.

This clone was recorded many times. The chain employs TRBV27 and TRBJ1-2; possible D gene TRBD1, 5 bases. V was clipped by 2 bases and J by 4 bases, with 14 bases between them. This CDR3 comprises 15 residues. The germline V gene has CDR1 MNHEY and CDR2 SMNVEV (reference sequence). CDR3 DNA sequence: TGTGCCAGCAGTTTAATCAGGGAGGAAGGCTATGGCTACACCTTC. Protein product: CASSLIREEGYGYTF.

The chain carries TRBV3-1 (or the pseudogene TRBV3-2) and TRBJ1-3; the D gene is possibly TRBD1 (6 bases). The V gene lost 6 bases and the J gene lost 0 bases, with 15 bases spanning the gap. Germline CDR1 LGHDT, CDR2 YNNKEL (reference sequence). The CDR3 has 16 amino acids. The CDR3 here is CASRNGQLYSGNTIYF. In DNA, the CDR3 is TGTGCCAGCAGAAACGGACAGTTGTACTCTGGAAACACCATATATTTT.

The chain joins TRBV5-1 to TRBJ1-1; possible D gene TRBD1, 5 bases. Germline CDR1 SGHRS, CDR2 YFSETQ. This CDR3 is built from 14 residues. V lost 7 bases, J lost 2 bases, and 15 bases lay in between. The DNA for the CDR3 is TGCGCCAGCGAATTCGGAGGGGTAAACACTGAAGCTTTCTTT. Amino acid sequence: CASEFGGVNTEAFF. The variable domain in full, with the rest retrieved from reference TRBV5-1 and TRBJ1-1, is KAGVTQTPRYLIKTRGQQVTLSCSPISGHRSVSWYQQTPGQGLQFLFEYFSETQRNKGNFPGRFSGRQFSNSRSEMNVSTLELGDSALYLCASEFGGVNTEAFFGQGTRLTVV.

The gene calls are TRBV7-9 and TRBJ1-2; tentatively, D is TRBD1 (6 bases). The CDR3 has 14 amino acids. The germline CDR1 and CDR2 sequences are SEHNR and FQNEAQ (reference sequence). The germline V and J ends were trimmed by 3 bases and 2 bases, with 10 bases remaining between them. CDR3 bases: TGTGCCAGCAGCTTGACAGGAGAGAACTATGGCTACACCTTC. Its protein is CASSLTGENYGYTF.

This clone came up a few times. The chain carries TRBV7-9 and TRBJ2-7; no clear D gene. This CDR3 region has 12 residues. The germline V gene has CDR1 SEHNR and CDR2 FQNEAQ (reference sequence). The ends were cut back, 7 bases at V and 0 bases at J, with 7 bases in the middle. CDR3 in amino acids: CASNYPSYEQYF. CDR3 in DNA: TGTGCCAGCAACTACCCCTCCTACGAGCAGTACTTC.

In its sample, this clone was seen a few times. The rearrangement joins TRBV3-1 (or the pseudogene TRBV3-2) to TRBJ2-7; D unresolved. There are 13 residues in the CDR3. Trimming shortened V by 0 bases and J by 6 bases, and 9 bases separated the two germline ends. CDR1 is LGHDT, CDR2 YNNKEL, per germline (reference sequence). CDR3 region: CASSQDPASEQYF. Written as DNA, the CDR3 is TGTGCCAGCAGCCAAGATCCCGCTAGCGAGCAGTACTTC.

V gene TRBV5-1 combines with J gene TRBJ1-4, with no clear D. The CDR3 has 13 amino acids. Per the germline V gene, CDR1 is SGHRS and CDR2 is YFSETQ. Trimming left V 1 base short and J 15 bases short, with 16 bases between. The CDR3 loop reads CASSLQPEEILFF. CDR3 bases: TGCGCCAGCAGCTTGCAGCCCGAGGAGATCTTGTTTTTT.

This clone was seen a few times. This rearrangement joins TRBV12-3 or TRBV12-4 to TRBJ2-2, with D hard to call. Trimming pared 7 bases from V and 6 bases from J, leaving 6 bases between. There are 11 residues in the CDR3. The CDR3, as DNA: TGTGCCAGCACCAGTTCCGGGGAGCTGTTTTTT. It yields the protein CASTSSGELFF.